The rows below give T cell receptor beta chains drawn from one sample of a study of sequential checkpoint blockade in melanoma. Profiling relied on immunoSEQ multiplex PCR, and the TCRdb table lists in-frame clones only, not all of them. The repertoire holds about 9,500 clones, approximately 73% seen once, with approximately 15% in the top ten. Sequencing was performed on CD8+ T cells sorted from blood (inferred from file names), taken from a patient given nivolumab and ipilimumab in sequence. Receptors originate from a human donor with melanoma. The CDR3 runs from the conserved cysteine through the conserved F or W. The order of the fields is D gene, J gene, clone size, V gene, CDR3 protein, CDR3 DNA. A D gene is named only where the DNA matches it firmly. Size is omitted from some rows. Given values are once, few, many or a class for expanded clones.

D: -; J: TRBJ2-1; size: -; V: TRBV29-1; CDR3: CSVGTGEQFF; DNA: TGCAGCGTTGGGACGGGGGAGCAGTTCTTC
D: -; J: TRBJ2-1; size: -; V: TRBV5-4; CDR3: CASSLMDEGEYEQFF; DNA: TGTGCCAGCAGCTTGATGGATGAGGGAGAATATGAGCAGTTCTTC
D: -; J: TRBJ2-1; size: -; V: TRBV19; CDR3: CASRSRSSYNEQFF; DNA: TGTGCCAGTAGGTCCCGGAGCTCCTACAATGAGCAGTTCTTC
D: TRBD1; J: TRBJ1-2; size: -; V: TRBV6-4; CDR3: CASSDGTGGYGYTF; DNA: TGTGCCAGCAGTGACGGGACAGGGGGCTATGGCTACACCTTC
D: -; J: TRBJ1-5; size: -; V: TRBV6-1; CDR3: CASSEEGESQPQHF; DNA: TGTGCCAGCAGTGAAGAGGGGGAGAGTCAGCCCCAGCATTTT
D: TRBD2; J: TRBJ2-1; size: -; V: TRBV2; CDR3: CASSDWASGVGNEQFF; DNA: TGTGCCAGCAGTGATTGGGCTAGCGGGGTTGGCAATGAGCAGTTCTTC
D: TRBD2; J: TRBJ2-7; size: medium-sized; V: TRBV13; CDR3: CASSPLLAGGLYEQYF; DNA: TGTGCCAGCAGCCCCCTACTAGCGGGGGGACTCTACGAGCAGTACTTC
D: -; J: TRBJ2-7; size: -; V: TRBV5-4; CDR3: CASSLIGDSLTYEQYF; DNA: TGTGCCAGCAGCTTGATCGGGGATTCCCTAACCTACGAGCAGTACTTC
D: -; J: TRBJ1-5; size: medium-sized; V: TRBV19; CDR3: CASSIVGPPGQPQHF; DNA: TGTGCCAGTAGTATAGTAGGCCCGCCGGGTCAGCCCCAGCATTTT
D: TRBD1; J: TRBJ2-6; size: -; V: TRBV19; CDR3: CASDRGYGANVLTF; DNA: TGTGCCAGTGACAGGGGGTATGGGGCCAACGTCCTGACTTTC
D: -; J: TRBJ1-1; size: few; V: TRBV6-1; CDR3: CASSEIARGDTEAFF; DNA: TGTGCCAGCAGTGAAATAGCACGGGGAGACACTGAAGCTTTCTTT
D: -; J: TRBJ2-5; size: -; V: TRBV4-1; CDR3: CASSPSRETQYF; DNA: TGCGCCAGCAGCCCCTCGAGGGAGACCCAGTACTTC
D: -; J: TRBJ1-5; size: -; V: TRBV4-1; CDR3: CASSHPLDANAGQPQHF; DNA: TGCGCCAGCAGCCACCCTCTGGACGCAAATGCGGGTCAGCCCCAGCATTTT
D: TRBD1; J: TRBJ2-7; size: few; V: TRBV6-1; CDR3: CASSEARDSSYEQYF; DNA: TGTGCCAGCAGTGAAGCTCGGGACAGCTCCTACGAGCAGTACTTC
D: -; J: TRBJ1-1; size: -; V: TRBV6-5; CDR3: CASSYTGTPYEAFF; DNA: TGTGCCAGCAGTTATACCGGGACACCGTATGAAGCTTTCTTT
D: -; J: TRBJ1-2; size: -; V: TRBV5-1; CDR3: CASSLGLLYGYTF; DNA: TGCGCCAGCAGCTTGGGCCTACTCTATGGCTACACCTTC